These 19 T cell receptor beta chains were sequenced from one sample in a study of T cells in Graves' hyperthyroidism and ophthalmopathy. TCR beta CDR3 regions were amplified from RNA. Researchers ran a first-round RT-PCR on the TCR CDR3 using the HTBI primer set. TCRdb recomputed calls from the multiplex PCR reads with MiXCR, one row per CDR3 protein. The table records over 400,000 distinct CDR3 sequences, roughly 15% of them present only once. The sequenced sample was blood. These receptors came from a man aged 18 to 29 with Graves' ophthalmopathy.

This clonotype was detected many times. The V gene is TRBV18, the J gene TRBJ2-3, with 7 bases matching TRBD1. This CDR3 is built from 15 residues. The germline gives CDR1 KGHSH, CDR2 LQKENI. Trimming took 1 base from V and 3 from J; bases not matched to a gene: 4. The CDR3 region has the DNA TGTGCCAGCTCACCACAGGGGGCACCGACAGATACGCAGTATTTT. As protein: CASSPQGAPTDTQYF.

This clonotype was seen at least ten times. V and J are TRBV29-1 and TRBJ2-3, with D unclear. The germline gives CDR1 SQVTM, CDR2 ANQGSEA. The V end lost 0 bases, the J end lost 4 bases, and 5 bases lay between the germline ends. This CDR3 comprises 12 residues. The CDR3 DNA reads TGCAGCGTTGAAGATTGGCCAGATACGCAGTATTTT. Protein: CSVEDWPDTQYF.

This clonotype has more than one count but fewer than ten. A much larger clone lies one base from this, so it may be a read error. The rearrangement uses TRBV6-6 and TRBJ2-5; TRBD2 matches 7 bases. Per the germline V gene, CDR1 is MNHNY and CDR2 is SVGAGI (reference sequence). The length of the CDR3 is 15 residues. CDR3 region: CANSYGGKEQETQYF. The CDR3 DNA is TGTGCCAACAGTTACGGGGGGAAGGAACAAGAGACCCAGTACTTC.

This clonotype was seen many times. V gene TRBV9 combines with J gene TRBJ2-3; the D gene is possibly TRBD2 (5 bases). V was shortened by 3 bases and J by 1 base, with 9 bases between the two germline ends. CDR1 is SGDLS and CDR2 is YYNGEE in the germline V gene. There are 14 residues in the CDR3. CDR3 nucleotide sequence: TGTGCCAGCAGCGGGAGCGGTGGCACAGATACGCAGTATTTT. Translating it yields CASSGSGGTDTQYF.

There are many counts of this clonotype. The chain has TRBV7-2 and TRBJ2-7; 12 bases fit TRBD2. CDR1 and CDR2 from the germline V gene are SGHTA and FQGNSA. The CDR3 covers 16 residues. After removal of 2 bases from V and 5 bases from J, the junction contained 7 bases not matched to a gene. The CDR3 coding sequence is TGTGCCAGCAGCTTAAACCCCCTAGCGGGGGGGCACGAGCAGTACTTC. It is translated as CASSLNPLAGGHEQYF.

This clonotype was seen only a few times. The CDR3 sequence is CASSLDGSSYNSPLHF. The CDR3, as DNA: TGTGCCAGCAGCTTGGATGGGAGCTCCTATAATTCACCCCTCCACTTT. This chain connects TRBV5-4 to TRBJ1-6; D uncertain. CDR1 and CDR2 (germline): SGHNT, YYREEE (reference sequence). CDR3 length: 16 residues. The V end lost 0 bases, the J end lost 0 bases, and 7 bases lay between the germline ends.

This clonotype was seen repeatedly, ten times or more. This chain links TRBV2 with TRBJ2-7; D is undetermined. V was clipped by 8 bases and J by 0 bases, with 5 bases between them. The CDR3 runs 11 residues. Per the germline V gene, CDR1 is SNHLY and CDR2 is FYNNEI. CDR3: CASLGSYEQYF. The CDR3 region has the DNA TGTGCCAGCCTCGGCTCCTACGAGCAGTACTTC.

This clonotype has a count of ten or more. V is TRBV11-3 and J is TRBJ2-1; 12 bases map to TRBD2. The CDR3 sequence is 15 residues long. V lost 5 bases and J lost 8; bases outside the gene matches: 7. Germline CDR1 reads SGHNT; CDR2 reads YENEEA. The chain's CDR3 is CASSERTSGTDEQFF. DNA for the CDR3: TGTGCCAGCAGCGAAAGGACTAGCGGGACGGATGAGCAGTTCTTC.

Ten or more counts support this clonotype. The DNA for the CDR3 is TGTGCCAGCAGCGCACAGGCGGGGAGCTCCTACAATGAGCAGTTCTTC. This translates into CASSAQAGSSYNEQFF. The rearrangement joins TRBV12-3 or TRBV12-4 to TRBJ2-1; D might be TRBD2 (6 bases). The CDR3 consists of 16 residues. V was trimmed by 6 bases and J by 0 bases, leaving 15 bases between them.

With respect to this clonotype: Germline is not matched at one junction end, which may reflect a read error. In nucleotides, the CDR3 is TGCGCCAGCAGCCAAGAAGGTGTAACAGGGAGGATAGCTGAAGCTTTCTTT. Amino acids: CASSQEGVTGRIAEAFF. The chain couples TRBV13 to TRBJ1-1; D perhaps matches TRBD1 (6 bases). CDR3 size: 17 residues. In germline, CDR1 is PRHDT, CDR2 FYEKMQ (reference sequence).

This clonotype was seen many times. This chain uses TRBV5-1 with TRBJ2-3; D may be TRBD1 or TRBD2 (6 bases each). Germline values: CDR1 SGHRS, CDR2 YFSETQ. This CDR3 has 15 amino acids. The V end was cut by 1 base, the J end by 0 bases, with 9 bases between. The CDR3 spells CASSLRGLSTDTQYF. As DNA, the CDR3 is TGCGCCAGCAGCTTGCGGGGGCTCAGCACAGATACGCAGTATTTT. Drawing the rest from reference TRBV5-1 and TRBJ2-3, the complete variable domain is KAGVTQTPRYLIKTRGQQVTLSCSPISGHRSVSWYQQTPGQGLQFLFEYFSETQRNKGNFPGRFSGRQFSNSRSEMNVSTLELGDSALYLCASSLRGLSTDTQYFGPGTRLTVL.

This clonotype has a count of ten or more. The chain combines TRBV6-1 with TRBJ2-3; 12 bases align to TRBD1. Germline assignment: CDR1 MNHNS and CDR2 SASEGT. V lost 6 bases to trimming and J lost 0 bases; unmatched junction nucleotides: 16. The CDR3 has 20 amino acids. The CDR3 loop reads CASSPTGTGGLATSTDTQYF. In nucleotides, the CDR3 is TGTGCCAGCAGCCCTACCGGGACAGGGGGCTTGGCAACTAGCACAGATACGCAGTATTTT.

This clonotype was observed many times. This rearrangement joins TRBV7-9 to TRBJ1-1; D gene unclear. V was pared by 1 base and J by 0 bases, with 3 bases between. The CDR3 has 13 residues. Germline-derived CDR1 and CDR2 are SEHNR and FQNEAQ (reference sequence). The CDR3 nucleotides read TGTGCCAGCAGCTTAGAGATGAACACTGAAGCTTTCTTT. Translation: CASSLEMNTEAFF.

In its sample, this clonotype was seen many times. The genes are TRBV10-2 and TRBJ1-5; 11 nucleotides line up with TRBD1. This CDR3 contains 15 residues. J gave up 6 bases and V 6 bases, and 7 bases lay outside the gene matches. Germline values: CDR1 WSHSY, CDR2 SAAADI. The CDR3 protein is CASSPGTGGGQPQHF. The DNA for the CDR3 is TGCGCCAGCAGCCCCGGGACAGGGGGTGGTCAGCCCCAGCATTTT.

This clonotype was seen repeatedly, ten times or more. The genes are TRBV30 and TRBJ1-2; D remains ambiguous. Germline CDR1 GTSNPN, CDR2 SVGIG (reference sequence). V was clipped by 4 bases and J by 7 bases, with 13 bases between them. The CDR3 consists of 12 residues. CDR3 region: CAWNLVGRGYTF. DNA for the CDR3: TGTGCCTGGAACTTAGTGGGTCGTGGCTACACCTTC.

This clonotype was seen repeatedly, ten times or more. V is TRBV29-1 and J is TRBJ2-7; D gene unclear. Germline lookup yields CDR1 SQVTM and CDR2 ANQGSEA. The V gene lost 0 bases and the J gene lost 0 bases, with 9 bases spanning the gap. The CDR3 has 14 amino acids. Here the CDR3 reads CSVEERADSYEQYF. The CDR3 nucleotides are TGCAGCGTTGAAGAACGGGCGGACTCCTACGAGCAGTACTTC.

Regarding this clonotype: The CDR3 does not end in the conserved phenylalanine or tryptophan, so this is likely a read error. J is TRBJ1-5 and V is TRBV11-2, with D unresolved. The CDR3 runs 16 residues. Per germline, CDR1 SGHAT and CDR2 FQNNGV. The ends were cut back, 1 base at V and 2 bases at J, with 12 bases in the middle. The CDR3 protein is CASSLGGPAGNQPQHS. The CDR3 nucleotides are TGTGCCAGCAGCTTAGGAGGGCCCGCGGGCAATCAGCCCCAGCATTCT.

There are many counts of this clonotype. The CDR3 DNA reads as TGTGCCAGCAGCCAAGATCAACAGTATAATTCACCCCTCCACTTT. Encoded protein: CASSQDQQYNSPLHF. The chain links TRBV4-2 to TRBJ1-6; no clear D. CDR1 and CDR2 from the germline V gene are LGHNA and YNFKEQ. V lost 0 bases and J lost 4, with 7 bases in between. CDR3 size: 15 residues.

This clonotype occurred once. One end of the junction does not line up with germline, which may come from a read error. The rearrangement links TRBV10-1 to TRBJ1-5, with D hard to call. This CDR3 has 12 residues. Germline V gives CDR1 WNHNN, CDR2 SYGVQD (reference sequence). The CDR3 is CAGSTAGQPQHF. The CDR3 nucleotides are TGCGCCGGCAGCACAGCGGGTCAGCCCCAGCATTTT.